A selection of T cell receptor beta chains follows, all from one sample in a study of cytomegalovirus exposure and HLA in healthy donors. The protocol was immunoSEQ multiplex PCR, while the TCRdb copy is restricted to in-frame clones and leaves out a portion. The data contain over 100,000 clones, 78% of them singletons. Sequencing was done on a sample of PBMCs. The receptor source for this set is a woman in her twenties or thirties in good health and CMV-seropositive. CDR3s include the opening cysteine and the closing phenylalanine or tryptophan. The D gene is left open where the match is weak. For some rows the clone size is stated as once, few or many, or as a class when expanded; others skip it.

NA,NA,TRBV30,CAWRPRGDNIEAFF
NA,NA,TRBV7-3,CASSLDGINTEAFF
NA,NA,TRBV28,CASTTRVQAFF
NA,few,TRBV4-3,CASSQRGTGRLYGYTF
NA,NA,TRBV5-4,CASSLPRGSYNEQFF
TRBD1,NA,TRBV19,CASSSAGTGMSYGYTF
TRBD1,NA,TRBV6-1,CASSVRGSSYNSPLHF
NA,few,TRBV30,CAWSVGARNSPLHF
TRBD1,NA,TRBV27,CASSPAHGQGPYNEQFF
NA,few,TRBV4-1,CASSQDGARAYGYTF
NA,NA,TRBV7-9,CASSQGGGLSSETQYF
NA,NA,TRBV5-1,CASSEEGLGTQYF
NA,NA,TRBV4-3,CASSQSVFRSRANTGELFF
NA,NA,TRBV11-1,CASSPTRGARSYNEQFF
TRBD1,NA,TRBV19,CASSFDRGFTEAFF
NA,once,TRBV10-3,CAISERSALGGYTF
TRBD1,NA,TRBV5-1,CASSSQGQTQETQYF
NA,NA,TRBV4-1,CASSQELAPGVYNEQFF
TRBD2,NA,TRBV27,CASSFKLAGGGKTQYF
NA,NA,TRBV10-3,CAIRHPGQGMRNEQFF
NA,NA,TRBV9,CASSASGSYEQYF
NA,NA,TRBV10-3,CAIRYSGGGTNTGELFF
NA,NA,TRBV21-1,CASSPRGTDTQYF
NA,NA,TRBV5-6,CASSLGGARGSQHF
TRBD1,NA,TRBV5-1,CASSLSAGGAHYGYTF